This entry lists 9 T cell receptor beta chains sequenced from one sample in a study of blood T cell repertoires in COVID-19. Measured with immunoSEQ multiplex PCR; TCRdb has only the in-frame clones, and not every one. The table lists 250,000 to 300,000 clones, just over 90% of them singletons. The sequenced material came from PBMCs or T cells enriched from blood (not recorded which). The source of these receptors is a woman in her 40s with acute COVID-19.

The rearrangement uses TRBV28 and TRBJ2-7; maybe TRBD1 (5 bases). Trimming left V 3 bases short and J 3 bases short, with 12 bases between. The CDR3 extends over 14 amino acids. Germline V gene sequence: CDR1 MDHEN, CDR2 SYDVKM. CDR3 DNA sequence: TGTGCCAGCAGTTTCTCGGCAGGGCGCTACGAGCAGTACTTC. It is translated as CASSFSAGRYEQYF.

This clone was recorded once. The V gene is TRBV11-2, the J gene TRBJ1-6; D unresolved. Germline loops: CDR1 SGHAT, CDR2 FQNNGV. With 0 bases removed from V and 5 bases from J, the gap between germline ends came to 11 bases. CDR3 size: 16 residues. CDR3 region: CASSLDRTSNNSPLHF. The CDR3 coding sequence is TGTGCCAGCAGCTTAGATCGAACATCCAATAATTCACCCCTCCACTTT.

This sequence joins TRBV7-2 and TRBJ1-5; 7 nucleotides agree with TRBD1. Germline trimming cut 5 bases from V and 2 bases from J; bases unmatched to any gene: 3. Per germline, CDR1 SGHTA and CDR2 FQGNSA. The CDR3 length is 14 residues. The CDR3, as DNA: TGTGCCAGCAGCCGGACAGGTGGCAATCAGCCCCAGCATTTT. Translated, it gives CASSRTGGNQPQHF.

This clone was counted between two and nine times. This chain connects TRBV7-6 to TRBJ1-4, with D possibly TRBD1 on 6 matching bases. The CDR3 loop spans 16 amino acids. The ends were cut back, 4 bases at V and 4 bases at J, with 16 bases in the middle. The germline CDR1 and CDR2 sequences are SGHVS and FNYEAQ. In DNA, the CDR3 is TGTGCCAGCAGCTCCCGCGGGGGGGCGGGTAATGAAAAACTGTTTTTT. It yields the protein CASSSRGGAGNEKLFF.

This clone was observed once. The J gene is TRBJ1-4, the V gene TRBV19; possible D gene TRBD1, 6 bases. The CDR3 has 15 amino acids. The V gene lost 10 bases and the J gene lost 8 bases, with 23 bases spanning the gap. Germline lookup yields CDR1 LNHDA and CDR2 SQIVND (reference sequence). DNA for the CDR3: TGTGCCACCCGGGACATCTTAGACAGTCGGGAAAAACTGTTTTTT. It yields the protein CATRDILDSREKLFF.

The chain carries TRBV2 and TRBJ2-2; 15 nucleotides agree with TRBD2. The CDR3 is made up of 16 amino acids. CDR1 and CDR2 from the germline V gene are SNHLY and FYNNEI. With V trimmed by 6 bases and J by 7 bases, 6 bases remained unmatched. DNA for the CDR3: TGTGCCAGCAGGAGGACTAGCGGGGGGGCCGGCGGGGAGCTGTTTTTT. Its translation: CASRRTSGGAGGELFF.

With respect to this clone: Other DNA sequences in the sample encode the same CDR3. The chain joins TRBV5-1 to TRBJ2-1, with D possibly TRBD2 on 6 matching bases. Germline assignment: CDR1 SGHRS and CDR2 YFSETQ. CDR3 length: 14 residues. V was pared by 7 bases and J by 5 bases, with 16 bases between. The CDR3 region is CASSWGDEHNEQFF. DNA of the CDR3: TGCGCCAGCTCCTGGGGGGACGAGCACAATGAGCAGTTCTTC.

The chain is built from TRBV5-3 and TRBJ2-7, with TRBD2 identical over 10 bases. TRBV5-3 is given ORF status, its function remaining uncertain. Trimming at V came to 2 bases and at J to 5 bases, leaving 4 bases not matched to a gene. The CDR3 spans 14 residues. The CDR3 coding sequence is TGTGCCAGAAGCTTCCTAGCGGGAGTCAACGAGCAGTACTTC. This codes for CARSFLAGVNEQYF.

This chain links TRBV5-3 with TRBJ1-1; TRBD1 aligns across 8 bases. TRBV5-3 carries the ORF label, with uncertain function. J lost 1 base, V lost 2 bases, and 4 bases had no gene match. The CDR3 consists of 15 residues. The DNA for the CDR3 is TGTGCCAGAAGCTTAGGACAGGGAGGGAACACTGAAGCTTTCTTT. It translates to CARSLGQGGNTEAFF.